A single sample is the source of the 11 T cell receptor beta chains below, sequenced in a study of blood T cell repertoires in COVID-19 (dated by TCRdb to the early 2020s). Libraries were prepared through the immunoSEQ multiplex PCR assay. TCRdb retrieved this table from immuneACCESS and kept in-frame rearrangements only. Not all clones are present; in checked studies, unresolved V genes account for under half, and no reason is known for the remainder. Counted in this sample were approximately 330,000 clones; 87% of them appeared once. The ten largest account for more than 7.5% of the sample. The sequenced material came from peripheral blood. The receptors stem from a man younger than 40 with COVID-19, enrolled during active disease.

This clone showed up just once. The V call is TRBV4-2, the J call TRBJ2-6; 7 positions match TRBD1. The CDR3 length is 19 residues. Trimming at V came to 2 bases and at J to 2 bases, leaving 12 bases not matched to a gene. The germline CDR1 and CDR2 sequences are LGHNA and YNFKEQ. The CDR3 sequence is CASSQSPRGGSPGANVLTF. DNA of the CDR3: TGTGCCAGCAGCCAATCCCCCAGAGGGGGCTCCCCTGGGGCCAACGTCCTGACTTTC.

V usage is TRBV18 and J usage is TRBJ2-7, with D unresolved. V was pared by 0 bases and J by 1 base, with 7 bases between. Per the germline V gene, CDR1 is KGHSH and CDR2 is LQKENI. CDR3 length equals 14 residues. The CDR3 sequence is CASSPPSHSYEQYF. CDR3 sequence (DNA): TGTGCCAGCTCACCACCGTCACATTCCTACGAGCAGTACTTC.

V usage is TRBV2 and J usage is TRBJ1-1, with D perhaps TRBD1 (5 bases). Trimming stripped 5 bases from V and 4 bases from J, with 14 bases between. The germline V gene encodes CDR1 SNHLY and CDR2 FYNNEI. This CDR3 has 14 amino acids. The CDR3, as DNA: TGTGCCAGCAGTTCCCAGGGTTTGAGCACTGAAGCTTTCTTT. This encodes CASSSQGLSTEAFF.

The V gene is TRBV5-4, the J gene TRBJ1-2; 8 bases line up with TRBD1. The ends lost 4 bases at V and 7 bases at J; junction bases unmatched: 6. The CDR3 covers 13 residues. Per the germline V gene, CDR1 is SGHNT and CDR2 is YYREEE (reference sequence). The CDR3 nucleotides read TGTGCCAGCAGCCAGCTCAGGGGGCGTGGCTACACCTTC. This gives the protein CASSQLRGRGYTF.

V usage is TRBV12-5 and J usage is TRBJ2-1; D may be TRBD1 (6 bases). V was cut by 9 bases and J by 3 bases, with 18 bases left in between. CDR1 is LGHNT, CDR2 FRNRAP, per germline. CDR3 length: 15 amino acids. The CDR3 region has the DNA TGTGCTAGCTCACTGGCCGGGACATACTACAATGAGCAGTTCTTC. Residues: CASSLAGTYYNEQFF.

The chain recombines TRBV11-2 with TRBJ1-1, with D unresolved. The CDR3 totals 15 residues. Deletions cut 9 bases from V and 7 bases from J, with 24 bases between. The germline gives CDR1 SGHAT, CDR2 FQNNGV. In nucleotides, the CDR3 is TGTGCCAGTGGAAGATACGGGATGGGCCAGCATGAAGCTTTCTTT. Amino acids: CASGRYGMGQHEAFF.

CDR3 residues: CASRGTGNTYEQYF. The CDR3 bases are TGTGCCAGCAGGGGGACAGGCAACACGTACGAGCAGTACTTC. The chain joins TRBV28 to TRBJ2-7, with 8 bases identical to TRBD1. The CDR3 has 14 amino acids. CDR1 and CDR2 (germline): MDHEN, SYDVKM. V lost 6 bases and J lost 4; bases outside the gene matches: 8.

The V gene is TRBV19, the J gene TRBJ2-7; the D gene is possibly TRBD1 (6 bases). Per germline, CDR1 LNHDA and CDR2 SQIVND (reference sequence). The CDR3 contains 14 residues. V lost 3 bases to trimming and J lost 3 bases, with 12 bases between them. The CDR3: CASSMDSLSYEQYF. CDR3 bases: TGTGCCAGTAGTATGGACAGCTTGAGCTACGAGCAGTACTTC.

The chain links TRBV24-1 to TRBJ2-6; D ambiguous. The CDR3 is 17 residues long. The germline CDR1 and CDR2 sequences are KGHDR and SFDVKD. Trimming pared 5 bases from V and 0 bases from J, leaving 13 bases between. CDR3 DNA sequence: TGTGCCACCAGTGTGTCCGCAGGCCTCTCTGGGGCCAACGTCCTGACTTTC. Protein: CATSVSAGLSGANVLTF.

This clone was seen a few times. This chain links TRBV4-2 with TRBJ2-7, with 10 bases fitting TRBD2. The CDR3 is 15 amino acids. Germline loops: CDR1 LGHNA, CDR2 YNFKEQ. With 1 base clipped from V and 6 bases from J, the junction kept 6 bases outside the gene matches. As DNA, the CDR3 is TGTGCCAGCAGCCAAGGGACTAGCGGTCTACCCGAGCAGTACTTC. It codes for CASSQGTSGLPEQYF.

The chain combines TRBV30 with TRBJ2-7, with 7 bases that match TRBD2. This CDR3 has 13 amino acids. V lost 2 bases, J lost 2 bases, and 3 bases stayed unmatched. Germline V CDR1 and CDR2: GTSNPN, SVGIG (reference sequence). CDR3 nucleotides: TGTGCCTGGAGTCGCGGGGGTACCTACGAGCAGTACTTC. Protein sequence: CAWSRGGTYEQYF. Together with reference TRBV30 and TRBJ2-7, the CDR3 gives the full variable domain: SQTIHQWPATLVQPVGSPLSLECTVEGTSNPNLYWYRQAAGRGLQLLFYSVGIGQISSEVPQNLSASRPQDRQFILSSKKLLLSDSGFYLCAWSRGGTYEQYFGPGTRLTVT.